The 2 T cell receptor beta chains below were found in one sample sequenced in a study of T cells after yellow fever vaccination. TCRdb reprocessed the 5' RACE reads with MiXCR, giving one entry per CDR3 protein. Of 45,000 to 65,000 distinct CDR3 sequences listed, less than 8.5% are singletons. Source: CD8+ T cells not binding an NS4B(214-222) dextramer, sorted from PBMCs, taken around 45 days after the first yellow fever vaccination. These receptors were collected from a man younger than 30 who received the YFV17D yellow fever vaccine.

The table lists this clonotype with many counts. The chain links TRBV6-2 or TRBV6-3 to TRBJ2-1; 9 nucleotides agree with TRBD1. The J segment lost 6 bases and the V segment lost 2 bases, leaving 2 bases of the junction unmatched. Germline CDR1 MNHEY, CDR2 SVGEGT. CDR3 length: 14 amino acids. The CDR3 loop is CASSYETGGNEQFF. The CDR3 coding sequence is TGTGCCAGCAGTTACGAGACAGGGGGCAATGAGCAGTTCTTC.

This clonotype was seen a few times. This chain joins TRBV15 and TRBJ2-7, with 7 bases identical to TRBD1. Germline loops: CDR1 LNHNV, CDR2 YYDKDF (reference sequence). V shed 5 bases, J shed 1 base, and the junction held 17 bases outside the gene matches. This CDR3 has 18 amino acids. The CDR3 is CATSQGEYRDRHSYEQYF. DNA for the CDR3: TGTGCCACCAGCCAGGGGGAGTATAGGGACAGACATTCCTACGAGCAGTACTTC.